These 6 T cell receptor beta chains were all obtained from the same sample, sequenced in a study of blood T cell repertoires in COVID-19. Only in-frame clones appear in the TCRdb table, and some are missing; sequencing was by immunoSEQ multiplex PCR. Of about 210,000 clones in the sample, roughly nine tenths were seen once. Sequenced material: peripheral blood. All receptors come from a man aged 35-49 years with acute or convalescent COVID-19.

In this sample, this clone turned up many times. This chain connects TRBV13 to TRBJ1-2; D perhaps matches TRBD1 (6 bases). The CDR3 length is 14 residues. V was clipped by 1 base and J by 8 bases, with 14 bases between them. The germline gives CDR1 PRHDT, CDR2 FYEKMQ (reference sequence). The DNA of the CDR3 is TGTGCCAGCAGCTTAGACGTCAGGGGAGTAGGCTACACCTTC. This translates into CASSLDVRGVGYTF.

The chain combines TRBV7-2 with TRBJ1-1, with D possibly matching TRBD1 (5 bases). Trimming took off 3 bases at V and 10 bases at J, with 15 bases between the two ends. Per the germline V gene, CDR1 is SGHTA and CDR2 is FQGNSA. This CDR3 has 13 residues. CDR3 DNA: TGTGCCAGCAGCTTTGGACATTCACGTGGAGCTTTCTTT. This translates into CASSFGHSRGAFF.

The V call is TRBV5-1, the J call TRBJ2-3; possibly TRBD2 for D (7 bases). CDR3 length: 17 amino acids. Per germline, CDR1 SGHRS and CDR2 YFSETQ. Trimming stripped 1 base from V and 4 bases from J, with 19 bases between. The CDR3 nucleotides are TGCGCCAGCAGCTTGTGGATTGGGGGGGGCCAGGCAGATACGCAGTATTTT. Its protein is CASSLWIGGGQADTQYF.

This clone has only one observation. This chain joins TRBV30 and TRBJ1-3, with D unclear. With 7 bases removed from V and 0 bases from J, the gap between germline ends came to 13 bases. This CDR3 has 14 residues. In germline, CDR1 is GTSNPN, CDR2 SVGIG (reference sequence). The CDR3 loop is CASTAGGSGNTIYF. In DNA, the CDR3 is TGTGCCTCCACAGCAGGAGGCTCTGGAAACACCATATATTTT. The full variable domain, in which reference TRBV30 and TRBJ1-3 provide the parts outside the CDR3, is SQTIHQWPATLVQPVGSPLSLECTVEGTSNPNLYWYRQAAGRGLQLLFYSVGIGQISSEVPQNLSASRPQDRQFILSSKKLLLSDSGFYLCASTAGGSGNTIYFGEGSWLTVV.

This sequence joins TRBV19 and TRBJ1-1; D is perhaps TRBD1 (5 bases). The CDR3 is made up of 13 amino acids. V lost 0 bases to trimming and J lost 6 bases, with 8 bases between them. Germline CDR1 is LNHDA and CDR2 is SQIVND (reference sequence). CDR3 sequence (DNA): TGTGCCAGTAGTATAGAACCGACAGCTGAAGCTTTCTTT. The encoded protein is CASSIEPTAEAFF.

V usage is TRBV4-2 and J usage is TRBJ2-1; a possible D gene is TRBD2 (6 bases). The CDR3 extends over 15 amino acids. V was pared by 2 bases and J by 7 bases, with 15 bases between. Germline CDR1 is LGHNA and CDR2 is YNFKEQ. CDR3 DNA sequence: TGTGCCAGCAGCCAACATCCCCTTGGGGGGAATGAGCAGTTCTTC. Encoded protein: CASSQHPLGGNEQFF.